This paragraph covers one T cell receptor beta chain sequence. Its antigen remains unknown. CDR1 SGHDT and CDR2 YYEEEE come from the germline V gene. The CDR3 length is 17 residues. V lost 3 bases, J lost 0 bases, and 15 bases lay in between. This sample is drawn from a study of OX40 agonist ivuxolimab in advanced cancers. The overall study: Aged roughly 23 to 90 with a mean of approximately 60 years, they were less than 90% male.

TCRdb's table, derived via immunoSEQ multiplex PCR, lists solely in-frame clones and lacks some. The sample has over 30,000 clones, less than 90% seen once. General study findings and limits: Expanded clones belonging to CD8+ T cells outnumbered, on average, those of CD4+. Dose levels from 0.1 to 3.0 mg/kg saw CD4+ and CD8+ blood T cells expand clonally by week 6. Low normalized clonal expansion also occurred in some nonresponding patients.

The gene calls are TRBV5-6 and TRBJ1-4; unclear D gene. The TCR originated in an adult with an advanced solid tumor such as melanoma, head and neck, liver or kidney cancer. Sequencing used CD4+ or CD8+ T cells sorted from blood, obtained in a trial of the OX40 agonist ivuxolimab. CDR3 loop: CASSSYGRETTNEKLFF. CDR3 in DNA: TGTGCCAGCAGCTCCTACGGACGGGAAACAACTAATGAAAAACTGTTTTTT.